The sequence of this T cell receptor (beta chain) was determined in a study of blood T cell repertoires in COVID-19 (dated by TCRdb to about 2020). Notes on the research overall: Samples from collaborators originated in the United States, Italy and Spain and spanned both the acute and convalescent phases of COVID-19. The prospective study material was composed of cDNA or gDNA derived from T cells, B-cell-depleted T cells, or PBMCs. Subjects who had been exposed to COVID-19, were actively infected with it, or had recovered from it provided the deeply sampled blood TCRbeta repertoires that made up the dataset. Where available, HLA class I and class II types were taken from metadata supplied by the sample provider and were not determined by assay-based typing. The repertoires were made available in a free public database intended to serve as a resource for research on the immune response to SARS-CoV-2. Samples were obtained from the ongoing ImmuneRACE study (first 160 participants) and from over 1,000 subjects provided by 6 global collaborators. A de-identified subject ID, COVID-19 status, age in years and sex were almost always included in the sample metadata.

For CDR1 and CDR2, the germline V gene lists KGHSH and LQKENI. V loses 2 bases, J loses 4 bases, and the germline ends lie 11 bases apart. CDR3 length: 14 amino acids, cysteine to phenylalanine. Here the CDR3 DNA is all that survives: 42 bases in frame from base 1. Participants in the prospective study were enrolled through a virtual design, were aged roughly 18 to 95 years, and lived in roughly 26 United States geographic areas. In the prospective study, cohorts were assigned on the basis of participant-reported clinical history obtained from a screening survey and a study questionnaire. Mobile phlebotomists in the prospective study collected whole blood, serum and a nasopharyngeal or oropharyngeal swab from every participant. Prospective study participants could optionally give additional blood draws and questionnaires over an approximately 2-month period. Before DNA extraction, blood samples from the prospective study were shipped at room temperature or frozen.

The immunoSEQ Assay, a bias-controlled multiplex PCR, was used to amplify TCRbeta CDR3 regions from genomic DNA. The published analysis was carried out like this. Nucleated cell counts per sample were estimated from amplification of reference gene primers within the assay. Sequence reads were collapsed and filtered to measure the absolute abundance of every unique TCRbeta CDR3 rearrangement. For each sample, productive Simpson clonality was calculated by taking the square root of Simpson's diversity index across productive rearrangements. TCRdb re-hosts the immuneACCESS table, in-frame sequences only. Its copies lack some clones; in the studies checked, an unresolved V gene accounts for under half of them, and the cause for the rest is not known. V and J calls and clone size are copied from that table; D and trimming were computed from the DNA. Across this sample there are about 250,000 clones, with almost 85% seen only once. 9.1% of the sample is held by the ten biggest clonotypes.

The study at large found these results: Clinical and demographic metadata were provided uncurated, with the amount varying by source and participant.

To note about this clone: The antigen it binds to is not known. No base quality information exists; no much larger clone differs at one position.

The chain couples TRBV18 to TRBJ2-5; TRBD1 is possibly the D segment (5 matching bases). The material sequenced was PBMCs or T cells enriched from blood (not recorded which). The origin of this receptor is a woman in her 50s with acute COVID-19. The bases read TGTGCCAGCTCACCAGTCAGGGTCTCAGAGACCCAGTACTTC. Its translation is CASSPVRVSETQYF.